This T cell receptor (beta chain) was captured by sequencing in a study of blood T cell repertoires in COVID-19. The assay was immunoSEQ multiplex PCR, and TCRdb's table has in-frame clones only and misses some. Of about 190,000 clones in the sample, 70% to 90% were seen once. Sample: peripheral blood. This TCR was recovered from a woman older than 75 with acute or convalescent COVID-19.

CDR3 region: CASSFGGGKETQYF. In nucleotides, the CDR3 is TGCGCCAGCAGCTTCGGGGGAGGAAAAGAGACCCAGTACTTC. This rearrangement joins TRBV5-1 to TRBJ2-5; TRBD2 might be the D (6 bases). Germline V lookup: CDR1 SGHRS, CDR2 YFSETQ. The CDR3 contains 14 residues. V was shortened by 2 bases and J by 3 bases, with 11 bases between the two germline ends.